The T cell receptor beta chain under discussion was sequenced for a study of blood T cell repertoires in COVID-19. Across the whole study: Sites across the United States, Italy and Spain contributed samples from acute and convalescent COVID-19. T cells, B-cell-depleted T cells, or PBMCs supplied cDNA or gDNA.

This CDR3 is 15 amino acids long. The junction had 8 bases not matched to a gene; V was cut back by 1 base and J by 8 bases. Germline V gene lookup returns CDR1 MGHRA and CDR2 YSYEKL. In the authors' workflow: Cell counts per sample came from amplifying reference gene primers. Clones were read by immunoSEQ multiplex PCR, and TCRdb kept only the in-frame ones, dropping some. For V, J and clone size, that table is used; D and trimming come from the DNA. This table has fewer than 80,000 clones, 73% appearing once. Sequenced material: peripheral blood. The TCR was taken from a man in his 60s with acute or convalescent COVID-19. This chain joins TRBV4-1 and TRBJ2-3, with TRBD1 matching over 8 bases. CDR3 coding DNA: TGCGCCAGCAGCCAAGCGGGCAGGGGGCCAGGTACGCAGTATTTT. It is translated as CASSQAGRGPGTQYF.